The 19 T cell receptor beta chains given below trace back to one sample, sequenced in a study of cytomegalovirus exposure and HLA in healthy donors. The repertoire was sequenced with immunoSEQ multiplex PCR; TCRdb's copy has only in-frame clones and lacks some. The data contain 68,000 or so clones, 96% of them seen just once; the ten biggest clones take up approximately 2.5%. The sample consisted of PBMCs. The receptors stem from a man aged 18 to 35 in good health and CMV-seronegative.

The chain combines TRBV5-5 with TRBJ2-2; D may be TRBD1 (5 bases). The CDR3 runs 16 residues. Germline CDR1 is SGHKS and CDR2 is YYEKEE (reference sequence). The V end lost 5 bases, the J end lost 1 base, and 15 bases lay between the germline ends. CDR3 in DNA: TGTGCCAGCAGATACGACCATACAGGGAACACCGGGGAGCTGTTTTTT. Its protein product is CASRYDHTGNTGELFF.

The CDR3 spells CASSLGIGSSYNEQFF. CDR3 in DNA: TGTGCCAGCAGCTTAGGCATTGGGAGCTCCTACAATGAGCAGTTCTTC. The rearrangement uses TRBV13 and TRBJ2-1, with a possible D match to TRBD2 (5 bases). The CDR3 runs 16 residues. V dropped 0 bases and J dropped 0 bases, with 9 bases sitting between them. Germline assignment: CDR1 PRHDT and CDR2 FYEKMQ (reference sequence).

The V call is TRBV5-6, the J call TRBJ2-2; the match to TRBD1 covers 9 bases. J was trimmed by 3 bases and V by 4 bases; bases with no gene match: 4. This CDR3 is 15 amino acids long. Germline CDR1 and CDR2: SGHDT and YYEEEE. The CDR3 region has the DNA TGTGCCAGCAGCCGTCGGACAGGGGACACCGGGGAGCTGTTTTTT. Protein product: CASSRRTGDTGELFF.

This chain joins TRBV7-2 and TRBJ1-1; no definite D call. The CDR3 sequence is 13 residues long. Germline CDR1 is SGHTA and CDR2 is FQGNSA. The V end was cut by 2 bases, the J end by 2 bases, with 6 bases between. CDR3 sequence (DNA): TGTGCCAGCAGCTTACAAGCAAACACTGAAGCTTTCTTT. Its translation is CASSLQANTEAFF. Filled out from reference TRBV7-2 and TRBJ1-1, the complete variable domain reads GAGVSQSPSNKVTEKGKDVELRCDPISGHTALYWYRQSLGQGLEFLIYFQGNSAPDKSGLPSDRFSAERTGGSVSTLTIQRTQQEDSAVYLCASSLQANTEAFFGQGTRLTVV.

The chain combines TRBV6-5 with TRBJ1-4, with D tentatively TRBD1 (6 bases). Germline V CDR1 and CDR2: MNHEY, SVGAGI. This CDR3 is built from 13 residues. Trimming pared 5 bases from V and 4 bases from J, leaving 8 bases between. CDR3 DNA: TGTGCCAGCAGTGGACAGATTAATGAAAAACTGTTTTTT. This codes for CASSGQINEKLFF.

The chain employs TRBV6-1 and TRBJ1-5, with D unresolved. Germline CDR1 reads MNHNS; CDR2 reads SASEGT. CDR3 size: 15 residues. V dropped 3 bases and J dropped 2 bases, with 11 bases sitting between them. The CDR3 spells CASSDLRVRNQPQHF. In DNA, the CDR3 is TGTGCCAGCAGTGATTTGAGGGTGCGCAATCAGCCCCAGCATTTT.

The V and J genes are TRBV14 and TRBJ2-2, with TRBD1 matching over 8 bases. The CDR3 spans 14 residues. Germline assignment: CDR1 SGHDN and CDR2 FVKESK. With V trimmed by 9 bases and J by 4 bases, 7 bases remained unmatched. The CDR3 DNA reads TGTGCCAGTGGGGGCACAGGGGGCACCGGGGAGCTGTTTTTT. Its protein product is CASGGTGGTGELFF.

The rearrangement links TRBV5-4 to TRBJ2-3; 9 bases fit TRBD2. Germline values: CDR1 SGHNT, CDR2 YYREEE (reference sequence). Trimming removed 0 bases from V and 5 bases from J; junction bases left unmatched: 16. CDR3 size: 19 residues. CDR3: CASSLEVLAGLRGGDTQYF. Written as DNA, the CDR3 is TGTGCCAGCAGCTTGGAGGTCCTAGCGGGACTGAGAGGTGGAGATACGCAGTATTTT.

The chain recombines TRBV6-1 with TRBJ2-7, with D possibly matching TRBD1 (5 bases). Germline values: CDR1 MNHNS, CDR2 SASEGT. The ends were cut back, 5 bases at V and 9 bases at J, with 14 bases in the middle. This CDR3 is built from 12 residues. CDR3 in DNA: TGTGCCAGCAGTCCGGACACTTTAAGGCAGTACTTC. As protein: CASSPDTLRQYF.

The chain is built from TRBV19 and TRBJ1-1; a weak D match, TRBD1 (6 bases). In germline, CDR1 is LNHDA, CDR2 SQIVND (reference sequence). V was cut by 7 bases and J by 3 bases, with 18 bases left in between. The CDR3 extends over 15 amino acids. CDR3 region: CASTLGRGHHTEAFF. For the CDR3, the DNA is TGTGCCAGTACCCTAGGGAGGGGACACCACACTGAAGCTTTCTTT.

V is TRBV11-2 and J is TRBJ2-4; D might be TRBD1 (6 bases). Germline V lookup: CDR1 SGHAT, CDR2 FQNNGV. V shed 5 bases and J shed 7 bases, with 9 bases lying between them. The CDR3 sequence is 12 residues long. CDR3 sequence (DNA): TGTGCCAGCAGCCCCACAGGGAACATTCAGTACTTC. Its translation is CASSPTGNIQYF.

The J gene is TRBJ2-7, the V gene TRBV27, with TRBD2 matching over 7 bases. The ends lost 7 bases at V and 5 bases at J; junction bases unmatched: 5. This CDR3 is built from 12 residues. Germline CDR1 and CDR2: MNHEY and SMNVEV (reference sequence). Written as DNA, the CDR3 is TGTGCCAGCAATGGGGAGGGCCACGAGCAGTACTTC. Its protein is CASNGEGHEQYF.

The chain has TRBV18 and TRBJ2-2, with D tentatively TRBD1 (6 bases). The CDR3 is made up of 16 amino acids. V lost 6 bases and J 1 base, leaving 15 bases between the germline ends. Germline CDR1 is KGHSH and CDR2 is LQKENI. The DNA for the CDR3 is TGTGCCAGCTCGCTACAGGGAACTGTGAACACCGGGGAGCTGTTTTTT. It is translated as CASSLQGTVNTGELFF.

This clone has a single count. The chain is built from TRBV9 and TRBJ1-2, with no clear D. V was clipped by 4 bases and J by 4 bases, with 14 bases between them. The CDR3 totals 14 residues. Germline V gene data show CDR1 as SGDLS and CDR2 as YYNGEE. The CDR3 nucleotides read TGTGCCAGCAGCCCTAACTCAGGCGCCTATGGCTACACCTTC. Translation: CASSPNSGAYGYTF.

This rearrangement joins TRBV28 to TRBJ1-5; maybe TRBD1 (5 bases). The CDR3 loop spans 14 amino acids. Per the germline V gene, CDR1 is MDHEN and CDR2 is SYDVKM. Trimming pared 1 base from V and 2 bases from J, leaving 6 bases between. CDR3 in DNA: TGTGCCAGCAGTTTATCCAGGGGCAATCAGCCCCAGCATTTT. Protein: CASSLSRGNQPQHF.

The chain combines TRBV6-6 with TRBJ1-5, with D maybe TRBD1 (6 bases). V gave up 8 bases and J gave up 7 bases, with 15 bases separating them. CDR1 is MNHNY, CDR2 SVGAGI, per germline (reference sequence). CDR3 size: 13 residues. CDR3 DNA sequence: TGTGCCAGCGACACAGGGTCGTGGCAGCCCCAGCATTTT. This translates into CASDTGSWQPQHF.

The gene calls are TRBV5-6 and TRBJ2-2; D unclear. The length of the CDR3 is 12 residues. Trimming shortened V by 3 bases and J by 5 bases, and 5 bases separated the two germline ends. The germline V gene has CDR1 SGHDT and CDR2 YYEEEE. CDR3 coding DNA: TGTGCCAGCAGCTCGGGTACCGGGGAGCTGTTTTTT. Translated: CASSSGTGELFF.

V is TRBV9 and J is TRBJ1-2; D uncertain. Germline CDR1 SGDLS, CDR2 YYNGEE. Trimming cost V 4 bases and J 2 bases, with 15 bases left between them. This CDR3 has 15 residues. The DNA of the CDR3 is TGTGCCAGCAGCTCCCATCCAGAGGCCAACTATGGCTACACCTTC. Residues: CASSSHPEANYGYTF.

The rearrangement joins TRBV11-3 to TRBJ1-1, with D maybe TRBD1 (6 bases). The CDR3 totals 15 residues. Looked up from germline, CDR1 is SGHNT and CDR2 is YENEEA. V was cut by 7 bases and J by 1 base, with 16 bases left in between. The CDR3 is CASTPPQGRNTEAFF. Written as DNA, the CDR3 is TGTGCCAGCACCCCCCCACAGGGCCGGAACACTGAAGCTTTCTTT.